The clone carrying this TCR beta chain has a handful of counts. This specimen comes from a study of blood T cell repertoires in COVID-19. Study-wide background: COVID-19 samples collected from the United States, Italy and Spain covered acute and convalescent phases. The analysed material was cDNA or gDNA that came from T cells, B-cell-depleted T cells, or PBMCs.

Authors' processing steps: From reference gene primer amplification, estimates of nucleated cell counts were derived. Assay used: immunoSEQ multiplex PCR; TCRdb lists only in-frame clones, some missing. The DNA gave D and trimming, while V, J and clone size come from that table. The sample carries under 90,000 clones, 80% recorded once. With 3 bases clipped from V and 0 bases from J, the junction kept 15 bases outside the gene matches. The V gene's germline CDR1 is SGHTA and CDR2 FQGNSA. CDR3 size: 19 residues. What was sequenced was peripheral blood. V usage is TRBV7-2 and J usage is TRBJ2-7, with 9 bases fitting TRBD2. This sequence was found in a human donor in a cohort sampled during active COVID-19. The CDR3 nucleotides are TGTGCCAGCAGCTTCGCGGGGGGGGGCGGGGGCCCGGGCTCCTACGAGCAGTACTTC. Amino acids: CASSFAGGGGGPGSYEQYF.